The next 11 T cell receptor beta chains were all read from a single sample in a study of long-term antiretroviral therapy in people with HIV. They ran version v3.0 of the immunoSEQ assay at survey level. Here immunoSEQ multiplex PCR was the method, and the copy in TCRdb shows in-frame clones only, minus some. The repertoire includes about 37,000 clones, over 80% of them detected once, and roughly 5.8% sits in the top ten. The sample in question was unsorted PBMCs, obtained 1 year after starting antiretroviral therapy. The origin of the receptors is a man aged 18 to 29 with HIV.

V is TRBV10-2 and J is TRBJ1-5; D may be TRBD1 (5 bases). There are 19 residues in the CDR3. Trimming shortened V by 0 bases and J by 2 bases, and 20 bases separated the two germline ends. Germline CDR1 WSHSY, CDR2 SAAADI. In nucleotides, the CDR3 is TGCGCCAGCAGTGAGTCAGGTAGGGGCCCGTTTGTTGGCAATCAGCCCCAGCATTTT. This translates into CASSESGRGPFVGNQPQHF.

V gene TRBV9 combines with J gene TRBJ2-7, with TRBD1 identical over 9 bases. The CDR3 is 13 residues long. CDR1 is SGDLS and CDR2 is YYNGEE in the germline V gene. After removal of 2 bases from V and 6 bases from J, the junction contained 3 bases not matched to a gene. CDR3 sequence: CASSVGTGTEQYF. The CDR3 bases are TGTGCCAGCAGCGTCGGGACAGGGACCGAGCAGTACTTC.

The rearrangement uses TRBV19 and TRBJ2-7; D remains unclear. Germline-derived CDR1 and CDR2 are LNHDA and SQIVND (reference sequence). The V end was cut by 5 bases, the J end by 0 bases, with 11 bases between. The CDR3 extends over 14 amino acids. The DNA for the CDR3 is TGTGCCAGTAGTCTATCGGACGGCTCCTACGAGCAGTACTTC. Protein product: CASSLSDGSYEQYF.

This clone was detected only a few times. V is TRBV7-6 and J is TRBJ2-7; TRBD1 matches at 12 bases. J lost 0 bases, V lost 5 bases, and 5 bases had no gene match. The CDR3 loop spans 16 amino acids. CDR1 and CDR2 (germline): SGHVS, FNYEAQ. The CDR3 sequence is CASSLMGQGASYEQYF. In DNA, the CDR3 is TGTGCCAGCAGCCTTATGGGACAGGGGGCCTCCTACGAGCAGTACTTC.

CDR3 amino acids: CASSSSDRDGYTF. The CDR3 DNA is TGTGCCAGCAGCTCATCGGACAGGGACGGCTACACCTTC. The chain joins TRBV7-8 to TRBJ1-2; 8 nucleotides line up with TRBD1. There are 13 residues in the CDR3. Germline CDR1 is SGHVS and CDR2 is FQNEAQ. The junction had 6 bases not matched to a gene; V was cut back by 4 bases and J by 8 bases.

The chain's CDR3 is CASRGLAEETQYF. CDR3 sequence (DNA): TGTGCCAGTAGAGGACTAGCTGAAGAGACCCAGTACTTC. This chain links TRBV19 with TRBJ2-5; 8 bases match TRBD2. Germline V gene data show CDR1 as LNHDA and CDR2 as SQIVND (reference sequence). The V gene end was trimmed by 6 bases and the J gene end by 3 bases; junction bases not matched to a gene: 3. CDR3 size: 13 residues.

This clone was counted between two and nine times. Different DNA sequences within this sample yield the same CDR3. The chain couples TRBV6-1 to TRBJ2-7; D remains unclear. The CDR3 runs 11 residues. V was cut by 8 bases and J by 5 bases, with 10 bases left in between. From germline, CDR1 is MNHNS and CDR2 SASEGT. The CDR3, as DNA: TGTGCCAGCTCCTACCGCGACGAGCAGTACTTC. Translated, it gives CASSYRDEQYF.

V gene TRBV23-1 combines with J gene TRBJ1-1, with a possible D match to TRBD1 (5 bases). TRBV23-1 is an ORF, and what it does is uncertain. With 4 bases removed from V and 8 bases from J, the gap between germline ends came to 14 bases. The CDR3 length is 13 residues. The CDR3 DNA is TGCGCCAGCAGTCCCCTAAATAGGGGAGAAGCTTTCTTT. It yields the protein CASSPLNRGEAFF.

This clone was seen once. The rearrangement joins TRBV10-3 to TRBJ2-3; D remains ambiguous. Germline CDR1 reads ENHRY; CDR2 reads SYGVKD. The CDR3 has 13 residues. V was pared by 3 bases and J by 2 bases, with 6 bases between. CDR3 sequence reads: CAISEGFTDTQYF. In DNA, the CDR3 is TGTGCCATCAGTGAAGGGTTCACAGATACGCAGTATTTT.

The chain couples TRBV14 to TRBJ1-1, with no clear D. V was pared by 8 bases and J by 3 bases, with 7 bases between. Germline V gene lookup returns CDR1 SGHDN and CDR2 FVKESK. The CDR3 runs 11 residues. CDR3 sequence reads: CASGPYTEAFF. The CDR3 DNA reads as TGTGCCAGCGGACCCTACACTGAAGCTTTCTTT.

The CDR3 DNA reads TGTGCCAGCAGTGAGGCAGGACCGCCGAACACTGAAGCTTTCTTT. Translating it yields CASSEAGPPNTEAFF. The chain joins TRBV28 to TRBJ1-1; D is undetermined. This CDR3 contains 15 residues. Germline V gives CDR1 MDHEN, CDR2 SYDVKM. Trimming took off 5 bases at V and 1 base at J, with 14 bases between the two ends.